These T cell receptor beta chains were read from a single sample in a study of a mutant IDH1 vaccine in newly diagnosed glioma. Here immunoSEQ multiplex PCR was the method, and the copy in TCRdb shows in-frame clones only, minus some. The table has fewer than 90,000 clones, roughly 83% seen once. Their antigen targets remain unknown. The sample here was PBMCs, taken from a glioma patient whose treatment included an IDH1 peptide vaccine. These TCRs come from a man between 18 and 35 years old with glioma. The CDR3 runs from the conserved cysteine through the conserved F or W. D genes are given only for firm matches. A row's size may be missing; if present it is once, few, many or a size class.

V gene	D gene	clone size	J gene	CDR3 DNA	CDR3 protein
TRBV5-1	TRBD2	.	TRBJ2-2	TGCGCCAGCAGCAGCCATAGCGGGAGAAGGTTCGCCGGGGAGCTGTTTTTT	CASSSHSGRRFAGELFF
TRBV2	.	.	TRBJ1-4	TGTGCCAGCAGTGGTGAGAATGAAAAACTGTTTTTT	CASSGENEKLFF
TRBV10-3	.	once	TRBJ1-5	TGTGCCATCAGTGAGGCTGGGTTATACGGTGGTCAGCCCCAGCATTTT	CAISEAGLYGGQPQHF
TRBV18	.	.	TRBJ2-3	TGTGCCAGCTCTGCAGGGAGGCCTCGGGGTTCAGATACGCAGTATTTT	CASSAGRPRGSDTQYF
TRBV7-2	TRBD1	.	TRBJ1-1	TGTGCCAGCAGCTTAGTGGGTAGACAGGGTACTGAAGCTTTCTTT	CASSLVGRQGTEAFF
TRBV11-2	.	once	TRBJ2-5	TGTGCCAGCAGCTTAGCACTGTCCACTTTCCAAGAGACCCAGTACTTC	CASSLALSTFQETQYF
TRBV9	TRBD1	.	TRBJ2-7	TGTGCCAGCAGCGAGACATGGGACAGCTACGAGCAGTACTTC	CASSETWDSYEQYF
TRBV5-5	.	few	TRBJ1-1	TGTGCCAGCAGCTTGGTGGGAGACACTGAAGCTTTCTTT	CASSLVGDTEAFF
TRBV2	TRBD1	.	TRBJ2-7	TGTGCCGGATCACCCGGGACAGGGCCCTACGAGCAGTACTTC	CAGSPGTGPYEQYF
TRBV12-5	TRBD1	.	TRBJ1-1	TGTGCTAGTGGTTTGGTTGGGGACAGGGGAATGAACACTGAAGCTTTCTTT	CASGLVGDRGMNTEAFF
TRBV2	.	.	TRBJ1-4	TGTGCCAGCAGTAAACAGGGACCGATTAATGAAAAACTGTTTTTT	CASSKQGPINEKLFF
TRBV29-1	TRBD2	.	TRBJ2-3	TGCAGCGTCCTGCTAGCGGGAGATACGCAGTATTTT	CSVLLAGDTQYF
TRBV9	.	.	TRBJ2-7	TGTGCCAGCAGCGTAGGTCTGGGGCAAACCCTCTACGAGCAGTACTTC	CASSVGLGQTLYEQYF
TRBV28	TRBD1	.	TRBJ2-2	TGTGCCAGCAGTTTATATACAGGGGCGAACACCGGGGAGCTGTTTTTT	CASSLYTGANTGELFF
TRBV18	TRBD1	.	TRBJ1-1	TGTGCCAGCTCACTGTGGACAGGCGTAATGAACACTGAAGCTTTCTTT	CASSLWTGVMNTEAFF
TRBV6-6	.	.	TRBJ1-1	TGTGCCAGCAGTTACATACAGGGCACTGAAGCTTTCTTT	CASSYIQGTEAFF
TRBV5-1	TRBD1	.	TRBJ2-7	TGCGCCAGCAGAGCCTCGGGACAGGGGGCGTCTGAGCAGTACTTC	CASRASGQGASEQYF
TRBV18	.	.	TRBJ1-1	TGTGCCAGCTCACCACCGCAGGGACTCAAAGAAGCTTTCTTT	CASSPPQGLKEAFF
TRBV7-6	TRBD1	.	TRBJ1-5	TGTGCCAGCAGCCCTGGACAGGGGGATCAGCCCCAGCATTTT	CASSPGQGDQPQHF
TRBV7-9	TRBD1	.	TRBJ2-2	TGTGCCAGCAGCCCCGGAATAATAAGGGACAGCGACACCGGGGAGCTGTTTTTT	CASSPGIIRDSDTGELFF
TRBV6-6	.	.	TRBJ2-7	TGTGCCAGCAGTTATAGGCCAGTTTCCTACGAGCAGTACTTC	CASSYRPVSYEQYF
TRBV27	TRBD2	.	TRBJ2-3	TGTGCCAGCAGTTTGGCCAGCGGGAGGGCCCGGCGCACAGATACGCAGTATTTT	CASSLASGRARRTDTQYF
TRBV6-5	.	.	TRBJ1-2	TGTGCCAGCAGCGACGGGTTGCAGACCCATGGCTACACCTTC	CASSDGLQTHGYTF
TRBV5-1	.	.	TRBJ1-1	TGCGCCAGCAGCGGCGGGACGCTGGACGGGACTGAAGCTTTCTTT	CASSGGTLDGTEAFF
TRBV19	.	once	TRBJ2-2	TGTGCCAGTAGTATAGACGTTACAGGGCTGGCCGGGGAGCTGTTTTTT	CASSIDVTGLAGELFF
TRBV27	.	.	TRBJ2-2	TGTGCCAGCAGTTCTTACCTGGACACCAACACCGGGGAGCTGTTTTTT	CASSSYLDTNTGELFF
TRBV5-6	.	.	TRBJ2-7	TGTGCCAGCAGCTTTGACTTAGCCCCATACGAGCAGTACTTC	CASSFDLAPYEQYF
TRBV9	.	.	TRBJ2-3	TGTGCCAGCAGCGTAGCTCTGGGGGGGGCGGGAGATACGCAGTATTTT	CASSVALGGAGDTQYF
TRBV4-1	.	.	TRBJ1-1	TGCGCCAGCAGCCAAAGGACGGGGCGGCTGAACACTGAAGCTTTCTTT	CASSQRTGRLNTEAFF
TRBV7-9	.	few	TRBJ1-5	TGTGCCAGCAGCTTAGGGGGGTATAGCAATCAGCCCCAGCATTTT	CASSLGGYSNQPQHF
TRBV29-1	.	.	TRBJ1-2	TGCAGCGTTCCCCCGGGGGAGGTGTCGTTATATGGCTACACCTTC	CSVPPGEVSLYGYTF
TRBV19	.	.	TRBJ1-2	TGTGCCAGTAGTATGTTTCGAATGAACTATGGCTACACCTTC	CASSMFRMNYGYTF
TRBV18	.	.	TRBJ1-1	TGTGCCAGCTCACCGACCTCGGACCTTTTGAAAGCTTTCTTT	CASSPTSDLLKAFF
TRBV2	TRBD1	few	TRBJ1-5	TGTGCCAGCAGCAAGCTCGGGACAGGGGGCCAGCCCCAGCATTTT	CASSKLGTGGQPQHF
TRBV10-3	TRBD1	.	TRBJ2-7	TGTGCCATCAGTCTAGGGACAGTGGTCGAGCAGTACTTC	CAISLGTVVEQYF
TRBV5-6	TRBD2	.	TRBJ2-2	TGTGCCAGCACCCTCCTAAGGGCGGGAGGGCGGACCGGGGAGCTGTTTTTT	CASTLLRAGGRTGELFF
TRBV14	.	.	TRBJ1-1	TGTGCCAGCAGCCAAGAGGGAACAGGGTGGCGGACTGAAGCTTTCTTT	CASSQEGTGWRTEAFF